This T cell receptor beta chain appears in the sequencing data of a study of blood T cell repertoires in COVID-19. Study-wide context: Researchers got acute and convalescent COVID-19 samples from the United States, Italy and Spain. PBMCs, B-cell-depleted T cells, or T cells provided the cDNA or gDNA that made up the material.

Per the original methods: Estimated nucleated cell counts came from reference gene primer amplification. Clones were sequenced by immunoSEQ multiplex PCR, and TCRdb holds only the in-frame ones, with some missing. V and J calls and clone size are given by that table; D and trimming were obtained from the DNA. Of about 200,000 clones listed, more than 65% are singletons. Germline lookup yields CDR1 MNHNS and CDR2 SASEGT. Trimming cost V 2 bases and J 0 bases; bases outside gene matches: 9. The CDR3 loop spans 19 amino acids. Material for sequencing was peripheral blood. This TCR came from a woman over 75 with acute or convalescent COVID-19. V usage is TRBV6-1 and J usage is TRBJ1-6; TRBD1 matches 8 bases. CDR3 coding DNA: TGTGCCAGCAGTGAACCCCCCAGGGGGCTAAGCTCCTATAATTCACCCCTCCACTTT. This codes for CASSEPPRGLSSYNSPLHF.